The 24 T cell receptor beta chains below come from one sample, sequenced in a study of spatial heterogeneity in lung cancer. From the 5' RACE reads, TCRdb called clonotypes with MiXCR, one entry per CDR3 protein. The repertoire has about 30,000 distinct CDR3 sequences, around 8% of them found once; the top ten carry 35% to 40%. Specified time point: sample taken at primary tumor resection. The input material, whole RNA from tumor, nontumor lung or frozen PBMC, was sequenced unsorted. The source was PBMCs, collected at surgery. Receptors were obtained from a female donor with early-stage non-small cell lung cancer.

This clonotype has ten or more counts. The chain uses TRBV7-9 and TRBJ2-3, with D unclear. The CDR3 is 11 amino acids. Trimming cost V 6 bases and J 5 bases, with 6 bases left between them. Germline values: CDR1 SEHNR, CDR2 FQNEAQ (reference sequence). CDR3 amino acids: CASRGLDTQYF. The DNA of the CDR3 is TGTGCCAGCAGGGGGTTAGATACGCAGTATTTT.

This clonotype appeared a single time. The chain joins TRBV20-1 to TRBJ1-5; TRBD1 is a possible D gene (5 bases). CDR3 length: 14 residues. Trimming cost V 2 bases and J 3 bases, with 11 bases left between them. Germline lookup yields CDR1 DFQATT and CDR2 SNEGSKA (reference sequence). The DNA for the CDR3 is TGCAGTGCTAGAACGCGGGGGATCAATCAGCCCCAGCATTTT. It yields the protein CSARTRGINQPQHF.

This clonotype has at least ten counts. The rearrangement uses TRBV11-2 and TRBJ1-1; no clear D. The V and J ends lost 3 bases and 8 bases respectively, with 13 bases between them. Germline loops: CDR1 SGHAT, CDR2 FQNNGV. The CDR3 runs to 13 residues. CDR3 DNA sequence: TGTGCCAGCAGCTTGGGGAACCGGCGAGAAGCTTTCTTT. Translation gives CASSLGNRREAFF.

This clonotype has at least ten counts. The chain has TRBV6-1 and TRBJ1-2; D is unclear. Germline loops: CDR1 MNHNS, CDR2 SASEGT. The CDR3 consists of 11 residues. V dropped 6 bases and J dropped 8 bases, with 10 bases sitting between them. CDR3 sequence: CASSRTGGYTF. The CDR3 DNA follows: TGTGCCAGCAGCCGGACCGGGGGCTACACCTTC.

V gene TRBV7-2 combines with J gene TRBJ1-1, with D unclear. The CDR3 runs to 13 residues. Germline V gene sequence: CDR1 SGHTA, CDR2 FQGNSA. With 0 bases removed from V and 4 bases from J, the gap between germline ends came to 6 bases. Here the CDR3 DNA reads TGTGCCAGCAGCTTAGCTCCGAGCACTGAAGCTTTCTTT. Protein sequence: CASSLAPSTEAFF.

This clonotype occurred a few times. This chain links TRBV27 with TRBJ2-1, with 8 positions matching TRBD1. Trimming at V came to 6 bases and at J to 5 bases, leaving 9 bases not matched to a gene. This CDR3 has 15 amino acids. Germline V CDR1 and CDR2: MNHEY, SMNVEV (reference sequence). The CDR3, as DNA: TGTGCCAGCAGCCCAGGGGGCTGGGGGGACAATGAGCAGTTCTTC. The encoded protein is CASSPGGWGDNEQFF.

This clonotype was detected ten times or more. This chain connects TRBV9 to TRBJ2-1, with TRBD2 matching 13 bases. V shed 4 bases, J shed 3 bases, and the junction held 4 bases outside the gene matches. The germline gives CDR1 SGDLS, CDR2 YYNGEE. This CDR3 spans 16 amino acids. The CDR3 here is CASSYRLAGGYNEQFF. The CDR3 region has the DNA TGTGCCAGCAGCTACCGACTAGCGGGAGGCTACAATGAGCAGTTCTTC.

There are a few counts of this clonotype. The chain has TRBV28 and TRBJ2-3; 12 positions agree with TRBD2. Germline trimming cut 3 bases from V and 3 bases from J; bases unmatched to any gene: 13. Germline V CDR1 and CDR2: MDHEN, SYDVKM. The CDR3 sequence is 19 residues long. In nucleotides, the CDR3 is TGTGCCAGCAGTTTCTACACGACTAGCGGGGGCACGAAAACAGATACGCAGTATTTT. It specifies CASSFYTTSGGTKTDTQYF.

By its share, this clonotype is medium-sized. The chain is built from TRBV27 and TRBJ1-2; D uncertain. This CDR3 is built from 12 residues. Deletions cut 0 bases from V and 5 bases from J, with 4 bases between. Germline CDR1 is MNHEY and CDR2 is SMNVEV (reference sequence). The CDR3 region is CASSLSGYGYTF. The CDR3 DNA is TGTGCCAGCAGTTTATCAGGGTATGGCTACACCTTC.

V and J are TRBV6-5 and TRBJ2-1; 9 nucleotides agree with TRBD2. Losses at the gene ends were 4 bases for V and 4 bases for J; bases not matched to a gene: 8. The germline V gene encodes CDR1 MNHEY and CDR2 SVGAGI. CDR3 length: 16 amino acids. The CDR3 here is CASSSMAGGPYNEQFF. CDR3 nucleotides: TGTGCCAGCAGTTCCATGGCGGGAGGGCCGTACAATGAGCAGTTCTTC.

This clonotype was seen many times. The V gene is TRBV28, the J gene TRBJ2-3, with 9 bases fitting TRBD2. V trimming: 6 bases; J trimming: 2 bases; junction bases outside the gene matches: 6. Germline CDR1 is MDHEN and CDR2 is SYDVKM. The CDR3 covers 15 residues. CDR3 bases: TGTGCCAGCAGGCAGCCGGGACTAGCCACAGATACGCAGTATTTT. Translated, it gives CASRQPGLATDTQYF.

This clonotype was counted between two and nine times. The J gene is TRBJ1-5, the V gene TRBV28, with 8 bases matching TRBD1. Germline lookup yields CDR1 MDHEN and CDR2 SYDVKM. The junction had 11 bases not matched to a gene; V was cut back by 8 bases and J by 11 bases. This CDR3 has 13 residues. CDR3 protein: CASYGQGSGSQHF. CDR3 DNA sequence: TGTGCCAGCTACGGACAGGGCAGTGGGTCCCAGCATTTT.

V gene TRBV23-1 combines with J gene TRBJ2-7; D is perhaps TRBD1 or TRBD2 (5 bases each). TRBV23-1 belongs to the ORF category, with a function that is uncertain. CDR3 size: 14 residues. V lost 0 bases to trimming and J lost 0 bases, with 6 bases between them. CDR3 residues: CASSQSGDSYEQYV. The CDR3 DNA sequence: TGCGCCAGCAGTCAATCGGGGGACTCCTACGAGCAGTACGTC.

This clonotype came up a few times. The chain uses TRBV7-2 and TRBJ2-3; 10 positions agree with TRBD1. Germline CDR1 reads SGHTA; CDR2 reads FQGNSA. CDR3 length: 15 residues. Trimming took 11 bases from V and 3 from J; bases not matched to a gene: 11. CDR3 in amino acids: CAGNPGTGVTDTQYF. The CDR3 DNA reads as TGTGCCGGCAACCCCGGGACAGGGGTAACAGATACGCAGTATTTT.

This clonotype was seen a few times. J is TRBJ2-2 and V is TRBV6-5; possible D gene TRBD1, 5 bases. This CDR3 has 17 residues. Germline V gene sequence: CDR1 MNHEY, CDR2 SVGAGI. Trimming removed 6 bases at V and 1 base at J, with 18 bases between. CDR3 nucleotide sequence: TGTGCCAGCAGGCGTGACAGCCGACCCTTGAACACCGGGGAGCTGTTTTTT. Translated, it gives CASRRDSRPLNTGELFF.

This clonotype has ten or more counts. The chain couples TRBV6-5 to TRBJ1-6; no clear D gene. This CDR3 has 15 amino acids. V lost 2 bases to trimming and J lost 6 bases, with 11 bases between them. Germline-derived CDR1 and CDR2 are MNHEY and SVGAGI. The CDR3 bases are TGTGCCAGCAGTTACGGTCGAAAGTTTAATTCACCCCTCCACTTT. Translated: CASSYGRKFNSPLHF.

This chain uses TRBV9 with TRBJ2-1; 7 bases agree with TRBD2. This CDR3 has 14 amino acids. From germline, CDR1 is SGDLS and CDR2 YYNGEE. Losses at the gene ends were 9 bases for V and 7 bases for J; bases not matched to a gene: 13. The CDR3 DNA follows: TGTGCCACTCGCCGGGCGGGAGTAGGTAATGAGCAGTTCTTC. Translating gives CATRRAGVGNEQFF.

The chain uses TRBV5-5 and TRBJ2-7; D is unclear. The CDR3 loop spans 11 amino acids. The V end was cut by 0 bases, the J end by 6 bases, with 4 bases between. Germline assignment: CDR1 SGHKS and CDR2 YYEKEE (reference sequence). CDR3: CASSLVVEQYF. CDR3 coding DNA: TGTGCCAGCAGCTTGGTGGTCGAGCAGTACTTC.

This clonotype turned up a few times. V gene TRBV11-2 combines with J gene TRBJ2-2; 7 nucleotides agree with TRBD1. After removal of 5 bases from V and 10 bases from J, the junction contained 16 bases not matched to a gene. CDR1 is SGHAT, CDR2 FQNNGV, per germline. There are 16 residues in the CDR3. The CDR3: CASSSRGSGFREELFF. The CDR3 nucleotides are TGTGCCAGCAGCAGCAGGGGGAGTGGTTTCCGGGAGGAGCTGTTTTTT.

This clonotype has ten or more counts. The rearrangement links TRBV5-5 to TRBJ2-1; D is ambiguous. V lost 5 bases and J 6 bases, leaving 21 bases between the germline ends. The CDR3 is 16 residues long. Germline CDR1 SGHKS, CDR2 YYEKEE (reference sequence). The CDR3 spells CASRPFVKAVSNEQFF. DNA of the CDR3: TGTGCCAGCAGGCCTTTTGTGAAGGCTGTATCCAATGAGCAGTTCTTC.

The gene calls are TRBV5-6 and TRBJ2-1, with 8 nucleotides matching TRBD2. The germline V gene has CDR1 SGHDT and CDR2 YYEEEE. This CDR3 is 15 amino acids long. V trimming: 3 bases; J trimming: 7 bases; junction bases outside the gene matches: 9. The CDR3 DNA follows: TGTGCCAGCAGCTGGACTAGCCGCTCCTTAAATGAGCAGTTCTTC. Its translation is CASSWTSRSLNEQFF.

There are many counts of this clonotype. The chain employs TRBV6-4 and TRBJ2-1, with D possibly matching TRBD2 (7 bases). The germline CDR1 and CDR2 sequences are MRHNA and SNTAGT. This CDR3 is built from 16 residues. The germline V and J ends were trimmed by 5 bases and 9 bases, with 23 bases remaining between them. The CDR3 DNA reads as TGTGCCAGCAGTCCTTGGCCGAGGGGGGGCCCAGGTGAGCAGTTCTTC. Protein: CASSPWPRGGPGEQFF.

This clonotype was recorded many times. The rearrangement uses TRBV12-5 and TRBJ1-1; no clear D gene. This CDR3 has 13 residues. CDR1 is LGHNT and CDR2 is FRNRAP in the germline V gene. V shed 6 bases and J shed 10 bases, with 18 bases lying between them. CDR3 sequence: CASGPGSNFGAFF. The DNA of the CDR3 is TGTGCTAGTGGGCCGGGATCCAATTTTGGAGCTTTCTTT.

In its sample, this clonotype was seen many times. The chain joins TRBV20-1 to TRBJ2-2; 10 bases match TRBD1. CDR1 is DFQATT and CDR2 is SNEGSKA in the germline V gene (reference sequence). The CDR3 is 14 residues long. V shed 3 bases, J shed 2 bases, and the junction held 0 bases outside the gene matches. The CDR3 is CSARTGGNTGELFF. The CDR3 bases are TGCAGTGCTAGGACAGGGGGCAACACCGGGGAGCTGTTTTTT.